This TCR beta chain comes out of a study of regulatory T cells in long-lasting Graves disease. Points from the study as a whole: TCR diversity was lower in persistent Graves' patients than in newly diagnosed ones.

Per the germline V gene, CDR1 is MDHEN and CDR2 is SYDVKM. The CDR3 consists of 14 residues. Trimming left V 9 bases short and J 2 bases short, with 17 bases between. According to the study, TCR beta libraries were built with iRepertoire HTBI primers and CDR3-region Arm-PCR. TCRdb fed the multiplex PCR reads into MiXCR, producing one record per CDR3 protein. The data contain 350,000 to 500,000 distinct CDR3 sequences, 21% of them singletons. Time point in this sample: persistent/refractory GD, antithyroid drugs over 5 years with positive TRAb. Isolated PBMC RNA provided the starting material for the TCR library. The authors drew patients from an endocrinology department in Xi'an, China. This clonotype was seen only a few times. What it binds is unknown.

The source is a female donor with Graves disease. The sequencing here drew on peripheral blood mononuclear cells (PBMCs), taken when the disease was refractory, from a patient treated with antithyroid drugs. V is TRBV28 and J is TRBJ2-7; D gene ambiguous. The CDR3 DNA sequence: TGTGCCAGTTCGTCGTCGCTGGAGACCTACGAGCAGTACTTC. Encoded protein: CASSSSLETYEQYF.